This TCR beta chain was obtained from a study of blood T cell repertoires in COVID-19. About the study: There were acute and convalescent COVID-19 samples, and they came from the United States, Italy and Spain.

Germline trimming cut 3 bases from V and 0 bases from J; bases unmatched to any gene: 4. Germline V gives CDR1 GTSNPN, CDR2 SVGIG (reference sequence). The CDR3 has 15 amino acids. Generated by immunoSEQ multiplex PCR, the TCRdb table keeps only in-frame clones and is missing some. The repertoire holds 350,000 or so clones, roughly 87% seen once, with approximately 0.93% in the top ten. This rearrangement joins TRBV30 to TRBJ1-3; TRBD1 agrees at 8 bases. This receptor was obtained from a woman in her thirties who had recovered from COVID-19. Material for sequencing was PBMCs or T cells enriched from blood (not recorded which). CDR3 residues: CAWRDRASSGNTIYF. CDR3 DNA sequence: TGTGCCTGGAGGGACAGGGCGAGCTCTGGAAACACCATATATTTT.